This TCR beta chain comes out of a study of T cell repertoires in cytomegalovirus infection. Study in general: TCR beta signatures that were public indicated CMV infection and matching HLA type.

Points on this clonotype: The antigen is not known.

Study observations and caveats: Carriers of CMV plus the relevant HLA were identified by cumulative public TCR beta family frequency. The response measured ex vivo was dominated by TCR beta clonotypes (HLA-C-restricted and CMV-specific).

V shed 5 bases, J shed 6 bases, and the junction held 10 bases outside the gene matches. This CDR3 contains 15 residues. Looked up from germline, CDR1 is MNHNS and CDR2 is SASEGT. TCRdb called the reads again in MiXCR, with one record for every CDR3 protein. The sample gives around 740,000 distinct CDR3 sequences, under 40% of which show up once; around 2.8% is in the top ten. This sequence originates from a human donor in good health (CMV status not recorded). Some clones in this sample may be carry-over from other donors' samples. The J gene is TRBJ2-3, the V gene TRBV6-1; TRBD2 agrees at 8 bases. Sequencing input: PBMCs. The CDR3 reads CASSLLAEGVDTQYF. For the CDR3, the DNA is TGTGCCAGCAGTTTACTAGCGGAGGGAGTGGATACGCAGTATTTT.